This TCR beta chain was found in a study of regulatory T cells. The primer mix had 52 TRBV and 13 TRBJ primers. Measured with immunoSEQ multiplex PCR; TCRdb has only the in-frame clones, and not every one. The profile shows 30,000 to 40,000 clones, about nine tenths of them singletons. The germline gives CDR1 MNHNS, CDR2 SASEGT. With 4 bases removed from V and 9 bases from J, the gap between germline ends came to 13 bases. The CDR3 is made up of 12 amino acids. As regards this clone: What it binds is not known.

Findings of the study overall: In CD3G-deficient patients, conventional CD4+ T cells were enriched for hydrophobic CDR3 residues at positions 6 and 7.

Patients aged 2 to 39 years had fewer naive T cells. CD4+ T cells were divided by sorting: CD25-high CD127-low Tregs, CD25-low CD127-high conventional cells. Sequences were obtained from conventional CD4+ T cells sorted from blood. This rearrangement joins TRBV6-1 to TRBJ2-7, with D possibly being TRBD1 (7 bases). The TCR comes from a young adult with CD3G deficiency. The CDR3 sequence is CASSGWRDRQYF. In nucleotides, the CDR3 is TGTGCCAGCAGTGGGTGGCGGGACAGGCAGTACTTC.